The sequence of this T cell receptor beta chain was determined in a study of blood T cell repertoires in COVID-19. Background on the study: COVID-19 samples, acute and convalescent, were from the United States, Italy and Spain. In each case, the material was cDNA or gDNA derived from T cells, B-cell-depleted T cells, or PBMCs.

Germline CDR1 SGHKS, CDR2 YYEKEE (reference sequence). CDR3 length equals 15 residues. Trimming shortened V by 4 bases and J by 12 bases, and 25 bases separated the two germline ends. Original handling: Amplification of reference gene primers provided the estimated nucleated cell counts. This table comes from immunoSEQ multiplex PCR, and its TCRdb copy is limited to in-frame clones, with some not included. That table is the source of V, J and clone size, and D and trimming were worked out from the DNA. Among approximately 280,000 clones, roughly 90% were seen once, and the ten largest hold roughly 2.1%.

The specimen sequenced was peripheral blood. The origin of this receptor is a middle-aged man with acute or convalescent COVID-19. The rearrangement joins TRBV5-5 to TRBJ1-1; perhaps TRBD1 as D (6 bases). The CDR3 here is CASSLQGRRERETFF. As DNA, the CDR3 is TGTGCCAGCAGCCTTCAGGGGAGGCGGGAGCGAGAGACTTTCTTT.